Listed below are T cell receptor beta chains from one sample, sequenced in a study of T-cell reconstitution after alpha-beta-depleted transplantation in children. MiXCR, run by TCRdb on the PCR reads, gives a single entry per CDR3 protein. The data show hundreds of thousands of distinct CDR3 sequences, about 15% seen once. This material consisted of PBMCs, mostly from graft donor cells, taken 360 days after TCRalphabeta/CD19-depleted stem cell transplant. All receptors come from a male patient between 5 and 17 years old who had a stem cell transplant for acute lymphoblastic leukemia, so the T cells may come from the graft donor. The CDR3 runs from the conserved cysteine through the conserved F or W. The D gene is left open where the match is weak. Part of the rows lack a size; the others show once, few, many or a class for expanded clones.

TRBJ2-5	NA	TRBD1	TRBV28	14	TGTGCCAGCGGGAGCTGGGACAGGGGAGAGACCCAGTACTTC	CASGSWDRGETQYF
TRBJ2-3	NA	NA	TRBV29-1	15	TGCAGCGTTGACGGCCTACAGGGCTGGAAAGATACGCAGTATTTT	CSVDGLQGWKDTQYF
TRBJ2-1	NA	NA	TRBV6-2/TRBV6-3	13	TGTGCCAGCAGTTACCCACCTTACAATGAGCAGTTCTTC	CASSYPPYNEQFF
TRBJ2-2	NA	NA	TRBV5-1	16	TGCGCCAGCAGCTCTAAAACCATCCCCCTCACCGGGGAGCTGTTTTTT	CASSSKTIPLTGELFF
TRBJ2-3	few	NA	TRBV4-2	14	TGTGCCAGCAGCCAAGAAACTAGCCGAGATACGCAGTATTTT	CASSQETSRDTQYF
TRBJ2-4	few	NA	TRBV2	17	TGTGCCAGCAGTGAAAGAGGGCTGTTCCTAGCCAAAAACATTCAGTACTTC	CASSERGLFLAKNIQYF
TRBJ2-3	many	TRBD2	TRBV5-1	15	TGTGCCAGCAGCTCCTTAGCGGGAGGAACAGATACGCAGTATTTT	CASSSLAGGTDTQYF
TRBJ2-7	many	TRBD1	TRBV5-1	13	TGCGCCAGCACCAAGGACAGGCTCTACGAGCAGTACTTC	CASTKDRLYEQYF
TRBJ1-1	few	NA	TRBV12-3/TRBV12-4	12	TGTGCAGCCGGGATGGAGAACACTGAAGCTTTCTTT	CAAGMENTEAFF
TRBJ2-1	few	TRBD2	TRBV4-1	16	TGCGCCAGCAGCCAAGGTCTAGCGGGAGAGCTATATGAGCAGTTCTTC	CASSQGLAGELYEQFF
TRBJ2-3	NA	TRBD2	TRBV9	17	TGTGCCAGCAGCGTTCCGGGACTAGCGGGTAACACAGATACGCAGTATTTT	CASSVPGLAGNTDTQYF
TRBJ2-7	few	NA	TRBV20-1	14	TGCAGTGCTAGGATTCAGGGACGCCCCTACGAGCAGTACTTC	CSARIQGRPYEQYF
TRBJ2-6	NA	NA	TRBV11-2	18	TGTGCCAGCAGTTTAAGGTATTCATCGGGCTCTGGGGCCAACGTCCTGACTTTC	CASSLRYSSGSGANVLTF
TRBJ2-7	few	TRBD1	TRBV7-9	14	TGTGCCAGCAGCTTAAAAGCCAGGGGGCTCGAGCAGTACTTC	CASSLKARGLEQYF
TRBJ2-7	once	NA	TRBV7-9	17	TGTGCCAGCAGCTTAGACCGGGGCCTTAGCGCTACCTACGACCAGTACTTC	CASSLDRGLSATYDQYF
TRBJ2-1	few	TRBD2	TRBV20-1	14	TGCAGTGCTCCCCAACTAGCGGGATACAATGAGCAGTTCTTC	CSAPQLAGYNEQFF
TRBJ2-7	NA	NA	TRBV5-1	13	TGCGCCAGCAGCTTGGGGTTCGCCTACGAGCAGTACTTC	CASSLGFAYEQYF
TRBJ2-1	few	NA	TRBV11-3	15	TGTGCCAGCAGCTGGACCGGGCAGGGAGGAAATGAGCAGTTCTTC	CASSWTGQGGNEQFF
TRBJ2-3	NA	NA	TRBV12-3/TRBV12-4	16	TGTGCCAGCAGTTTACCTTATGGGGGAGTAACAGATACGCAGTATTTT	CASSLPYGGVTDTQYF
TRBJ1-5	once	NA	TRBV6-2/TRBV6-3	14	TGTGCCAGCAGTTACGAGGCATTCGGTCAGCCCCAGCATTTT	CASSYEAFGQPQHF
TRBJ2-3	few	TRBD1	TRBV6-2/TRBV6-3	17	TGTGCCAGCAGTGGCTCTCGGGACAGGGAACGCACAGATACGCAGTATTTT	CASSGSRDRERTDTQYF
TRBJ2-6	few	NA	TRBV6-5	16	TGTGCCAGCAGTTACCCGGGCAGCTCTGGGGCCAACGTCCTGACTTTC	CASSYPGSSGANVLTF
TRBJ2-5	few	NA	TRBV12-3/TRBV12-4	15	TGTGCCAGCAATCGCCCCGGGACATCCTCCGAGACCCAGTACTTC	CASNRPGTSSETQYF
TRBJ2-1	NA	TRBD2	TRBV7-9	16	TGTGCCAGCAGCTTATCACTAGCGGGTATTTCCAATGAGCAGTTCTTC	CASSLSLAGISNEQFF
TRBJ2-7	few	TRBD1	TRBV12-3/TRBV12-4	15	TGTGCCAGCAGTTCCCCGGGACAGGGAGGGGTCGAGCAGTACTTC	CASSSPGQGGVEQYF
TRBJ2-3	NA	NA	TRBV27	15	TGTGCCAGCAGCCCCTGGCTCGGGGTTGGGGATACGCAGTATTTT	CASSPWLGVGDTQYF
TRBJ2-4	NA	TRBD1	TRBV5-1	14	TGCGCCTGCCGGTCCGGGACAGGGGGGAAGATTCAGTACTTC	CACRSGTGGKIQYF
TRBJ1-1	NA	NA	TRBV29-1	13	TGCAGCGCCCACTGGGCGGGGGCCACTGAAGCTTTCTTT	CSAHWAGATEAFF
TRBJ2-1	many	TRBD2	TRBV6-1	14	TGTGCCAGCTGGAAGCGGGAGGGCCGCAATGAGCAGTTCTTC	CASWKREGRNEQFF
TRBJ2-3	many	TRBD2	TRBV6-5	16	TGTGCCAGCAGCGTAGCGGGAGGACAATACACAGATACGCAGTATTTT	CASSVAGGQYTDTQYF
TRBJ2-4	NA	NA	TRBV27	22	TGTGCCAGCAGTTCGAAACTCCTACTAGCTGGACGCTTCGGAGTAGCCAAAAACATTCAGTACTTC	CASSSKLLLAGRFGVAKNIQYF
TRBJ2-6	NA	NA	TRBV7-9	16	TGTGCCAGCAGCTTAGGTCGGGGGATCGAGGCCAACGTCCTGACTTTC	CASSLGRGIEANVLTF
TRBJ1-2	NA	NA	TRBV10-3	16	TGTGCCATCAGTGAGGTTGAGCAGGCAGGGTCCTATGGCTACACCTTC	CAISEVEQAGSYGYTF
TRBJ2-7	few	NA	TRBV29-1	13	TGCAGCGTAGCTCGGGGGCTGGGCTACGAGCAGTACTTC	CSVARGLGYEQYF
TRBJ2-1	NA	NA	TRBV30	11	TGTGCCTGGGGACTCTACAATGAGCAGTTCTTC	CAWGLYNEQFF
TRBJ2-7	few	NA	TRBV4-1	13	TGCGCCAGCAGCCAGGCGCAGGGGTGGGAGCAGTACTTC	CASSQAQGWEQYF
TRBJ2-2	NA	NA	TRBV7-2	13	TGTGCCAGCAGCTTAGCTACGTTCGGGGAGCTGTTTTTT	CASSLATFGELFF
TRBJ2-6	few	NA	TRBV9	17	TGTGCCAGCAGCACCGGAGGACAGTTTAAGGGGGCCAACGTCCTGACTTTC	CASSTGGQFKGANVLTF
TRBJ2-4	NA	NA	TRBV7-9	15	TGTGCCAGCAGCTTCAGCCACCTCCCCAAAAACATTCAGTACTTC	CASSFSHLPKNIQYF
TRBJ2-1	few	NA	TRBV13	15	TGTGCCAGTGCACGGGGTTCAGGCGGCTACAATGAGCAGTTCTTC	CASARGSGGYNEQFF
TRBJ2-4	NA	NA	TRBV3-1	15	TGTGCCAGCAGCCAAAGGGAGCGGGCCAAAAACATTCAGTACTTC	CASSQRERAKNIQYF
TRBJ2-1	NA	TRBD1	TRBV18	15	TGTGCCAGCTCACCAGCGACAGGGTTTCACAATGAGCAGTTCTTC	CASSPATGFHNEQFF
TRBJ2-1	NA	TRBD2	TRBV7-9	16	TGTGCCACCGCTGGGGGTCTAGCGGGAGTATACAATGAGCAGTTCTTC	CATAGGLAGVYNEQFF
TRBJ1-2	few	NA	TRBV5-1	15	TGCGCCAGCAGCCGGGTCTGGGAAGGGGACTATGGCTACACCTTC	CASSRVWEGDYGYTF
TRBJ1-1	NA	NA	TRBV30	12	TGTGCCTGGACGAGGGGCCCCGGAGAAGCTTTCTTT	CAWTRGPGEAFF
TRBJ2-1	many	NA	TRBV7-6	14	TGTGCCAGCAGCTTAGATCGGCTAGCGAATGAGCAGTTCTTC	CASSLDRLANEQFF
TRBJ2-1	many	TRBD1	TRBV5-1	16	TGCGCCAGCAGTCTCGCCGGACAGGGAAGGTACAATGAGCAGTTCTTC	CASSLAGQGRYNEQFF
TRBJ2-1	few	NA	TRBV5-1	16	TGCGCCAGCAGCGGGGTTAAGGGGGGCGCCTACAATGAGCAGTTCTTC	CASSGVKGGAYNEQFF